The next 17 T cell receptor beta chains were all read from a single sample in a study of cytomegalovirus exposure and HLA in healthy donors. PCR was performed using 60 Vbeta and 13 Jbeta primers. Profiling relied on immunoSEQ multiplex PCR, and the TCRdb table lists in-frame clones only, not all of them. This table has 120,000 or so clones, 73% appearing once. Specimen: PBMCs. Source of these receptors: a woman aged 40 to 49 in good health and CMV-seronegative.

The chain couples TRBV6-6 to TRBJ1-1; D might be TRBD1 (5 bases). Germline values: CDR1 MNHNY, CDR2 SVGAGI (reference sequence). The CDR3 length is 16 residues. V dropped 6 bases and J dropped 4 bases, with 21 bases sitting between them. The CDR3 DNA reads TGTGCCAGCAGCTTCAGGGTTGGGCCTGGCGGCACTGAAGCTTTCTTT. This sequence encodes CASSFRVGPGGTEAFF.

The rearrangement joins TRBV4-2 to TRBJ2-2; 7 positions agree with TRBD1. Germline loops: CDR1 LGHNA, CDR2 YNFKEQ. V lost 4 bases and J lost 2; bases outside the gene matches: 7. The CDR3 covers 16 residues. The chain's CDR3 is CASSRAGGSNTGELFF. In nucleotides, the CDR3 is TGTGCCAGCAGCCGTGCAGGGGGAAGTAACACCGGGGAGCTGTTTTTT.

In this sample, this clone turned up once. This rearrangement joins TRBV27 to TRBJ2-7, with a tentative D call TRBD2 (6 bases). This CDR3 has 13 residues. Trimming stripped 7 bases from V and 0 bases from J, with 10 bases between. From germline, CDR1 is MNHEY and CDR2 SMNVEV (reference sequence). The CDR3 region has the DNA TGTGCCAGCATGGCTAGCGCCTCCTACGAGCAGTACTTC. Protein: CASMASASYEQYF.

Written as DNA, the CDR3 is TGTGCCAGCAGTAGGACAGGGATGAACACTGAAGCTTTCTTT. This codes for CASSRTGMNTEAFF. V is TRBV9 and J is TRBJ1-1; 8 positions agree with TRBD1. Germline assignment: CDR1 SGDLS and CDR2 YYNGEE. This CDR3 is built from 14 residues. Trimming at V came to 5 bases and at J to 0 bases, leaving 3 bases not matched to a gene.

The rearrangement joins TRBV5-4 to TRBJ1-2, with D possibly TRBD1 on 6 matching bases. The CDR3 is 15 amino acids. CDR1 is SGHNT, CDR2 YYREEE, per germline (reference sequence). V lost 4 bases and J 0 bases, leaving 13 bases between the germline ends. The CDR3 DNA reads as TGTGCCAGCAGCCAGCTGGACAGATCTAACTATGGCTACACCTTC. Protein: CASSQLDRSNYGYTF.

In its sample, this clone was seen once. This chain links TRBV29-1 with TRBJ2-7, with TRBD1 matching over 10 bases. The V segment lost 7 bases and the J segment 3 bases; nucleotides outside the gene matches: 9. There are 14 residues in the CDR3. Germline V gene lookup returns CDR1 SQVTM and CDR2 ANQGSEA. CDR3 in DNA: TGCAGCGCCCAGAAAGGGACAGGGGACTACGAGCAGTACTTC. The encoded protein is CSAQKGTGDYEQYF.

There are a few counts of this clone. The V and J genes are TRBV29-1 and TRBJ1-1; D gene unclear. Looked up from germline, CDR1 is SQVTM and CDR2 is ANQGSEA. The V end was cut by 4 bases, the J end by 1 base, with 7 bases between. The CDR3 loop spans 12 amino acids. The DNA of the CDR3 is TGCAGCGTTGGAGCCCCGAACACTGAAGCTTTCTTT. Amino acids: CSVGAPNTEAFF.

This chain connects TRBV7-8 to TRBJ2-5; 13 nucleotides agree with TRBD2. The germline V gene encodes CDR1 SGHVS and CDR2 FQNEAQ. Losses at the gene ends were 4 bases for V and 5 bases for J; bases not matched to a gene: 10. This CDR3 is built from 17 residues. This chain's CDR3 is CASSSSDGLAGAETQYF. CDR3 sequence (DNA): TGTGCCAGCAGCTCCTCAGATGGACTAGCGGGAGCGGAGACCCAGTACTTC.

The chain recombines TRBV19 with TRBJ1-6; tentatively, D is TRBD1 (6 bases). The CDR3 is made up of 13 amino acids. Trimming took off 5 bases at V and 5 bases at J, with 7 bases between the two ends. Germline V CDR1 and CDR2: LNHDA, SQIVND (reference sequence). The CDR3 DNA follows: TGTGCCAGTAGTTGGACAGATAATTCACCCCTCCACTTT. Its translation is CASSWTDNSPLHF.

The CDR3 region has the DNA TGTGCCAGCAGCCCCGGGACAGGGGCTAATGAAAAACTGTTTTTT. The encoded protein is CASSPGTGANEKLFF. The chain is built from TRBV5-5 and TRBJ1-4; 10 nucleotides line up with TRBD1. V trimming: 4 bases; J trimming: 3 bases; junction bases outside the gene matches: 3. The length of the CDR3 is 15 residues. Germline CDR1 SGHKS, CDR2 YYEKEE (reference sequence).

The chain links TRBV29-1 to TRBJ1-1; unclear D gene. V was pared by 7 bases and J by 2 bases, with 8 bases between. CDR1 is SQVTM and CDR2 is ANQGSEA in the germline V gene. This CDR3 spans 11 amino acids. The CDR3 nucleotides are TGCAGCGCGGGTATAAACACTGAAGCTTTCTTT. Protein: CSAGINTEAFF. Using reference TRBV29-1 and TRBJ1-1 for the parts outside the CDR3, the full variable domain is SAVISQKPSRDICQRGTSLTIQCQVDSQVTMMFWYRQQPGQSLTLIATANQGSEATYESGFVIDKFPISRPNLTFSTLTVSNMSPEDSSIYLCSAGINTEAFFGQGTRLTVV.

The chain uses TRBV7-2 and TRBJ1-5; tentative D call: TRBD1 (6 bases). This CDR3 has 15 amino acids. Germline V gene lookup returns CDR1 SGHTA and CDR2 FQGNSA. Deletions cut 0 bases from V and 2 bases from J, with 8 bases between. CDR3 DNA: TGTGCCAGCAGCTTAGCGTACAGGGGCAATCAGCCCCAGCATTTT. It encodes CASSLAYRGNQPQHF.

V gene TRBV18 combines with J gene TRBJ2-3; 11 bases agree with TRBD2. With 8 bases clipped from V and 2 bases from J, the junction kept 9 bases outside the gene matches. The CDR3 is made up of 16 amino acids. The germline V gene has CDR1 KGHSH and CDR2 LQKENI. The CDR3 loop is CASRIGTSGLTDTQYF. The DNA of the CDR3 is TGTGCCAGCAGGATAGGGACTAGCGGACTCACAGATACGCAGTATTTT.

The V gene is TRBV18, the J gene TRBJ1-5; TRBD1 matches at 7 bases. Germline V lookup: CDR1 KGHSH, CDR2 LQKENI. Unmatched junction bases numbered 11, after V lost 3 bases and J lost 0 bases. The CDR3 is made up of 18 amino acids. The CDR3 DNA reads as TGTGCCAGCTCACCCGTCCGACAGGGTGGTTATAGCAATCAGCCCCAGCATTTT. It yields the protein CASSPVRQGGYSNQPQHF.

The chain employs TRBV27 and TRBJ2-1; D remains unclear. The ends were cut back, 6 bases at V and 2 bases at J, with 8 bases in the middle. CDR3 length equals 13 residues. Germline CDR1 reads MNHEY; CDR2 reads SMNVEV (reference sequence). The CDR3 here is CASSSTPYNEQFF. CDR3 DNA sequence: TGTGCCAGCAGCTCTACTCCCTACAATGAGCAGTTCTTC.

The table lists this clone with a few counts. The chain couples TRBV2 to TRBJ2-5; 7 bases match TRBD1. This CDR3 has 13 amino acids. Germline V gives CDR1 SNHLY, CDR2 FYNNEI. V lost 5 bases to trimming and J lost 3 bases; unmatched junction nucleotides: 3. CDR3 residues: CASSRGGEETQYF. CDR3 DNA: TGTGCCAGCAGTCGAGGGGGCGAAGAGACCCAGTACTTC.

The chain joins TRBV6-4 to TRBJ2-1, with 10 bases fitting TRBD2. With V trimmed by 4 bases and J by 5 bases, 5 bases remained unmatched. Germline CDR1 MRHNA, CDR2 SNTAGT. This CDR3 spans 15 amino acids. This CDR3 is CASSVLAGRNNEQFF. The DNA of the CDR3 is TGTGCCAGCAGTGTACTAGCGGGGAGGAACAATGAGCAGTTCTTC.